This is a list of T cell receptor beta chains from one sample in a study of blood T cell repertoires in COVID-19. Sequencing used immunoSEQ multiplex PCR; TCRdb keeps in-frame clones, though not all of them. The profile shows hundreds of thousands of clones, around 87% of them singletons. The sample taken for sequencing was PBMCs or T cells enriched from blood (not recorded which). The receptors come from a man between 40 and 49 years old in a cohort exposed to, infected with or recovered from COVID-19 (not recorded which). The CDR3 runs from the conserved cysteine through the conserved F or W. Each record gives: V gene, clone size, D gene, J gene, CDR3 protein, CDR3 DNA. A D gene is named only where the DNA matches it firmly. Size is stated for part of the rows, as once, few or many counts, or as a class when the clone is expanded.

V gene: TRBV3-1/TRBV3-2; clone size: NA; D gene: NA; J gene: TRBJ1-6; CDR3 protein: CASSQADSPLHF; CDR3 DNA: TGTGCCAGCAGCCAAGCTGATTCACCCCTCCACTTT
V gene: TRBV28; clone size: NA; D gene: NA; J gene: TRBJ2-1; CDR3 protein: CASSLGAEGYNEQFF; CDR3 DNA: TGTGCCAGCAGTTTGGGAGCGGAGGGCTACAATGAGCAGTTCTTC
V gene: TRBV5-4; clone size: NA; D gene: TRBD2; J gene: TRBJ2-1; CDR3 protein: CASSLLVAGGLDEQFF; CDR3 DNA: TGTGCCAGCAGCCTACTGGTAGCGGGAGGTCTTGATGAGCAGTTCTTC
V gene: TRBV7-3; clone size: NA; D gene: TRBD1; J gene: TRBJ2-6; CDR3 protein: CASRPGQLSGANVLTF; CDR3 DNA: TGTGCCAGCAGACCGGGACAGCTGTCTGGGGCCAACGTCCTGACTTTC
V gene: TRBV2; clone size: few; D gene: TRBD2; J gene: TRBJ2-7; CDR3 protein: CASTSGSAYEQYF; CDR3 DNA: TGTGCCAGCACTAGCGGGAGTGCCTACGAGCAGTACTTC
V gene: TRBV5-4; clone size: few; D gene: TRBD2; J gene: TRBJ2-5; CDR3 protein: CASSLKTGTTETQYF; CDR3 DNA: TGTGCCAGCAGCTTGAAGACCGGGACTACGGAGACCCAGTACTTC
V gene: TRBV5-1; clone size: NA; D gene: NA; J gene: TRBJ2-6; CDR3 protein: CASRTQGSSGANVLTF; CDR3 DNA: TGCGCCAGCAGAACCCAGGGTTCCTCTGGGGCCAACGTCCTGACTTTC
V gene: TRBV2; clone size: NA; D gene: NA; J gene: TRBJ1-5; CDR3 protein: CASTREENQPQHF; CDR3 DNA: TGTGCCAGCACCAGGGAAGAAAATCAGCCCCAGCATTTT
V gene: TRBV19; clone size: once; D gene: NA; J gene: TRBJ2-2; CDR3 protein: CASSIQGGSGELFF; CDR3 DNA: TGTGCCAGTAGTATACAGGGTGGGTCCGGGGAGCTGTTTTTT
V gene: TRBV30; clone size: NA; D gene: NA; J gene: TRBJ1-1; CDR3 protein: CAWSRGNGVSKAFF; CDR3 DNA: TGTGCCTGGAGTAGGGGGAATGGAGTCAGTAAAGCTTTCTTT
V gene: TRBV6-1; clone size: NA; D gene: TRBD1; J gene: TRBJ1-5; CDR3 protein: CASSEGTGPYSNQPQHF; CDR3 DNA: TGTGCCAGCAGTGAAGGGACAGGACCATATAGCAATCAGCCCCAGCATTTT
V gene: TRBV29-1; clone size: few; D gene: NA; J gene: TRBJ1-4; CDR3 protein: CSVREGRGNEKLFF; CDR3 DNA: TGCAGCGTCAGGGAGGGTAGGGGTAATGAAAAACTGTTTTTT
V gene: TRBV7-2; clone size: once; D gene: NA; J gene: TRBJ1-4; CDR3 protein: CASSLQQGREEKLFF; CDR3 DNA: TGTGCCAGCAGCCTCCAACAGGGAAGAGAGGAAAAACTGTTTTTT
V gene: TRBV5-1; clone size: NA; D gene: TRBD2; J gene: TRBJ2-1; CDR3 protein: CASSKLAGVGYNEQFF; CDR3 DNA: TGCGCCAGCAGCAAATTAGCGGGTGTAGGCTACAATGAGCAGTTCTTC
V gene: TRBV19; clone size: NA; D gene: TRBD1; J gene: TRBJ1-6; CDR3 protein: CASSNRQGSSYNSPLHF; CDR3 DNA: TGTGCCAGTAGTAACAGACAGGGGAGCTCCTATAATTCACCCCTCCACTTT
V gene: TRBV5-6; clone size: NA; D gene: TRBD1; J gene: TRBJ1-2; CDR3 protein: CASSRLDRAPGYGYTF; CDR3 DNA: TGTGCCAGCAGCCGACTAGACAGGGCCCCAGGCTATGGCTACACCTTC
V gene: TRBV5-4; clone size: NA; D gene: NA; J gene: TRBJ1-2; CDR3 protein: CASSPKAGESSGYTF; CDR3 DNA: TGTGCCAGCAGCCCAAAAGCAGGGGAGTCGAGTGGCTACACCTTC
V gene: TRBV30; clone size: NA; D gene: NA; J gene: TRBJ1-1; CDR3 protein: CAWSALGGNTEAFF; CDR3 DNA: TGTGCCTGGAGTGCCCTCGGTGGGAACACTGAAGCTTTCTTT
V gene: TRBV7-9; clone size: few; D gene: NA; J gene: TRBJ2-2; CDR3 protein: CASSLLPNTGELFF; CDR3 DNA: TGTGCCAGCAGCTTACTACCTAACACCGGGGAGCTGTTTTTT
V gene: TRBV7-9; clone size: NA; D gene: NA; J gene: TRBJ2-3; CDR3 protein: CASSTTAGQEDPDTQYF; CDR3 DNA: TGTGCCAGCAGCACTACAGCGGGCCAAGAGGACCCAGATACGCAGTATTTT
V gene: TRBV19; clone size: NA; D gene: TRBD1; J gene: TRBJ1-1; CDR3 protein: CASRADRIYTEAFF; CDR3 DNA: TGTGCCAGTAGAGCGGACAGGATCTACACTGAAGCTTTCTTT
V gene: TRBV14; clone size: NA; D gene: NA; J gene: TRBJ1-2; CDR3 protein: CASSQAYQNYGYTF; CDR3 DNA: TGTGCCAGCAGCCAAGCGTACCAGAACTATGGCTACACCTTC
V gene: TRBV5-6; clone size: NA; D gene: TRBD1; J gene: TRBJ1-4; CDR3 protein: CASSLGDRDEKLFF; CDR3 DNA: TGTGCCAGCAGCTTGGGGGACAGGGATGAAAAACTGTTTTTT
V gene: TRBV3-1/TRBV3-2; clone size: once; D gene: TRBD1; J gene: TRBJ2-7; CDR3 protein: CASSQRTGSSEQYF; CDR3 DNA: TGTGCCAGCAGCCAAAGGACAGGGTCGTCCGAGCAGTACTTC
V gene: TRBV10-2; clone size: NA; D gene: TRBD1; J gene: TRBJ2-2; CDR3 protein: CASSPGQGTTNTGELFF; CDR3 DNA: TGCGCCAGCAGCCCGGGACAGGGGACTACGAACACCGGGGAGCTGTTTTTT
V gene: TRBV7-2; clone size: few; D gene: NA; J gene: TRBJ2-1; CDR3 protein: CASSLGGQNNEQFF; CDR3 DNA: TGTGCCAGCAGCTTAGGTGGCCAAAACAATGAGCAGTTCTTC
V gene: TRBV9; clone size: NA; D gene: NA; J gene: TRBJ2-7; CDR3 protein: CASSVSSVWREQYF; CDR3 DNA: TGTGCCAGCAGCGTATCCTCGGTATGGAGGGAGCAGTACTTC
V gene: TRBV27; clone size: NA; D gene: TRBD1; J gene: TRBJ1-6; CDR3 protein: CASSARLGQGAGSPLHF; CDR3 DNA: TGTGCCAGCAGTGCTCGCCTCGGACAGGGGGCGGGTTCACCCCTCCACTTT
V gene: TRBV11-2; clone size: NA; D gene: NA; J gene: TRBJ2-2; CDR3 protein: CASSLVPNTGELFF; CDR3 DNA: TGTGCCAGCAGCTTAGTCCCAAACACCGGGGAGCTGTTTTTT
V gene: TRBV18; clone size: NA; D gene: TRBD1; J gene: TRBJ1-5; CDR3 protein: CASSPRQGQPQHF; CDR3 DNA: TGTGCCAGCTCACCACGACAGGGCCAGCCCCAGCATTTT
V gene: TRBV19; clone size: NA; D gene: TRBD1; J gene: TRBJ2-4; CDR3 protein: CASSIDQQGAKNIQYF; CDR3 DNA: TGTGCCAGTAGTATAGATCAACAGGGGGCCAAAAACATTCAGTACTTC
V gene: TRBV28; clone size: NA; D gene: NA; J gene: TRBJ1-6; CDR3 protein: CASSLDSSPLHF; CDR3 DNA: TGTGCCAGCAGTTTAGACAGCTCACCCCTCCACTTT
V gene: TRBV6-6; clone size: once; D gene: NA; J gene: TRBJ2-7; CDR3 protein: CASSYSRDFSYEQYF; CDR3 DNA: TGTGCCAGCAGTTACTCCCGGGACTTCTCCTACGAGCAGTACTTC
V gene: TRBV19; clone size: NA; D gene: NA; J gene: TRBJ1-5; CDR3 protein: CASSMQGGQPQHF; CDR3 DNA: TGTGCCAGTAGTATGCAGGGAGGCCAGCCCCAGCATTTT
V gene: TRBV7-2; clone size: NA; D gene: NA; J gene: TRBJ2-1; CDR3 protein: CASSLNGRIHNEQFF; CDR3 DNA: TGTGCCAGCAGCTTAAACGGGAGAATCCACAATGAGCAGTTCTTC
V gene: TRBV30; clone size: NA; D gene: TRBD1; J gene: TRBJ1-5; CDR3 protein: CAWSTAGTGNSNQPQHF; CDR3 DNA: TGTGCCTGGAGTACAGCCGGGACAGGTAATAGCAATCAGCCCCAGCATTTT
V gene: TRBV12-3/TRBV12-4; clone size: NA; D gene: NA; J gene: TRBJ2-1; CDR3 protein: CASRPDGNNEQFF; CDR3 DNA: TGTGCCAGCAGACCGGACGGGAACAATGAGCAGTTCTTC
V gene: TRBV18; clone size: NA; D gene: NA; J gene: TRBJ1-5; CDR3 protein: CASSPPGRGPAQPQHF; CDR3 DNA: TGTGCCAGCTCACCACCGGGCAGGGGACCCGCTCAGCCCCAGCATTTT
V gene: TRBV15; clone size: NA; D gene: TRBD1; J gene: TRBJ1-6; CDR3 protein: CATSRDSAGGSPLHF; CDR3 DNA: TGTGCCACCAGCAGAGATAGCGCAGGGGGGTCACCCCTCCACTTT
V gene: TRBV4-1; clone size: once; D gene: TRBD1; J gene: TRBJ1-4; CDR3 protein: CASSQENFGTGLEKLFF; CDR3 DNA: TGCGCCAGCAGCCAAGAGAATTTCGGGACAGGGCTAGAAAAACTGTTTTTT
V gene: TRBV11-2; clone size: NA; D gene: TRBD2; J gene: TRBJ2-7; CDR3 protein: CASSLGLAGRRGVEQYF; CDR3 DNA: TGTGCCAGCAGCTTAGGCCTAGCGGGACGAAGAGGGGTCGAGCAGTACTTC
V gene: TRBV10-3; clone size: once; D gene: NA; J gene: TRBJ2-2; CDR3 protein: CAIRTGNTGELFF; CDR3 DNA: TGTGCCATCCGCACAGGGAACACCGGGGAGCTGTTTTTT
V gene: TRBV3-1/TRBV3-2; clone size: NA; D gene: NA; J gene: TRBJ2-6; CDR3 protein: CASSRTPGAGANVLTF; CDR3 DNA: TGTGCCAGCAGCCGAACCCCGGGGGCTGGGGCCAACGTCCTGACTTTC
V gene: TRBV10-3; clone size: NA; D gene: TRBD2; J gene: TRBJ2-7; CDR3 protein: CAISDRGAYEQYF; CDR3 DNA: TGTGCCATCAGTGACCGGGGGGCCTACGAGCAGTACTTC
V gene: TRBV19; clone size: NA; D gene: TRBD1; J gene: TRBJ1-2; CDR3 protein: CASSKRDRAPNYGYTF; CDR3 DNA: TGTGCCAGTAGCAAACGCGACAGGGCCCCAAACTATGGCTACACCTTC
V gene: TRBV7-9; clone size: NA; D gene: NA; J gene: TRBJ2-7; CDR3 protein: CASSLNPGETYEQYF; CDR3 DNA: TGTGCCAGCAGCTTGAATCCGGGGGAGACCTACGAGCAGTACTTC
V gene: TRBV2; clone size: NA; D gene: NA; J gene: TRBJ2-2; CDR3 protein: CASSGGPKNTGELFF; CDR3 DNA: TGTGCCAGCAGTGGAGGCCCAAAGAACACCGGGGAGCTGTTTTTT
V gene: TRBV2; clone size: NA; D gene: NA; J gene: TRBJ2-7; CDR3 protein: CASSDGLWGHTYEQYF; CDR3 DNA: TGTGCCAGCAGTGATGGTCTTTGGGGCCATACCTACGAGCAGTACTTC